The clone carrying this T cell receptor beta chain was recorded a few times. The antigen remains unidentified. Before the COVID-19 pandemic, during about 2011-2019, CD4+ T cells were taken from unexposed donors. Isolation of CD4+ T cells took place after roughly nine days in culture. Assay used: immunoSEQ multiplex PCR; TCRdb lists only in-frame clones, some missing. The data show about 12,000 clones, with 70% to 85% seen just once and roughly 14% held by the top ten. Per germline, CDR1 SGHRS and CDR2 YFSETQ. The germline V and J ends were trimmed by 3 bases and 6 bases, with 12 bases remaining between them. The CDR3 is made up of 13 amino acids. This specimen comes from a study of CD4 T cells in relation to SARS-CoV-2 and coronaviruses. Study-level information: After roughly eleven days of antigen culture, PBMC TCR beta CDR3s were sequenced. Controls used an HIV-1 Nef peptide pool or no peptide. Study-wide results and caveats: This crossreactivity analysis covered spike protein alone, no other viral proteins. SARS-CoV-2-driven expansion was significantly weaker in crossreactive than monoreactive clones.

The sample comprised CD4+ T cells from PBMCs, cultured in vitro. The rearrangement joins TRBV5-1 to TRBJ1-2, with a tentative D call TRBD1 (6 bases). The TCR originated in a human donor in good health. The CDR3 nucleotides are TGCGCCAGCAGCTGGGACAATCAGAATGGCTACACCTTC. It encodes CASSWDNQNGYTF.